The 3 T cell receptor beta chains in this list originate from one sample, sequenced in a study of response to subunit inactivated influenza vaccine listed by TCRdb under 2018. Libraries were made using RT-PCR. The sequencer listed for this sample is Illumina HiSeq 2500. TCRdb reprocessed the public reads (quality trimming at Q25 with fastp, clone calling with MiXCR) and kept in-frame beta chains. When rows share a CDR3 protein, they turn into one entry using the most common DNA and genes. This sample is represented by more than 150,000 distinct CDR3 sequences; about 10% of them were singletons. The ten largest clones capture approximately 10% of the sample. The material sequenced was non-naive T cells sorted from PBMCs, taken on the day of vaccination. The sample's cell subset or site label, decoded: memory T cell fraction. The receptors come from a man over 45 who received an inactivated influenza vaccine. Donor details come from another sample of the same person, matched by shared clones.

This clonotype was seen a few times. The chain couples TRBV20-1 to TRBJ1-2, with D hard to call. The germline gives CDR1 DFQATT, CDR2 SNEGSKA (reference sequence). The CDR3 has 13 amino acids. Trimming shortened V by 6 bases and J by 7 bases, and 18 bases separated the two germline ends. CDR3 protein: CSAGKRVSLGYTF. CDR3 in DNA: TGCAGTGCAGGAAAAAGGGTATCTCTTGGCTACACCTTC.

In this sample, this clonotype turned up a few times. J is TRBJ2-1 and V is TRBV6-5; D might be TRBD1 (6 bases). CDR1 and CDR2 (germline): MNHEY, SVGAGI. V dropped 0 bases and J dropped 4 bases, with 7 bases sitting between them. CDR3 length equals 14 residues. In DNA form, the CDR3 reads TGTGCCAGCAGTTACTCTACAGGGTACAATGAGCAGTTCTTC. It codes for CASSYSTGYNEQFF.

In its sample, this clonotype was seen a few times. The chain is built from TRBV4-1 and TRBJ2-1, with 12 nucleotides matching TRBD2. CDR1 is MGHRA, CDR2 YSYEKL, per germline. The CDR3 is made up of 18 amino acids. Unmatched junction bases numbered 10, after V lost 5 bases and J lost 2 bases. The CDR3 bases are TGCGCCAGCAGCGCGGGACTAGCGGGCGAGAACGCCTACAATGAGCAGTTCTTC. Its translation is CASSAGLAGENAYNEQFF.